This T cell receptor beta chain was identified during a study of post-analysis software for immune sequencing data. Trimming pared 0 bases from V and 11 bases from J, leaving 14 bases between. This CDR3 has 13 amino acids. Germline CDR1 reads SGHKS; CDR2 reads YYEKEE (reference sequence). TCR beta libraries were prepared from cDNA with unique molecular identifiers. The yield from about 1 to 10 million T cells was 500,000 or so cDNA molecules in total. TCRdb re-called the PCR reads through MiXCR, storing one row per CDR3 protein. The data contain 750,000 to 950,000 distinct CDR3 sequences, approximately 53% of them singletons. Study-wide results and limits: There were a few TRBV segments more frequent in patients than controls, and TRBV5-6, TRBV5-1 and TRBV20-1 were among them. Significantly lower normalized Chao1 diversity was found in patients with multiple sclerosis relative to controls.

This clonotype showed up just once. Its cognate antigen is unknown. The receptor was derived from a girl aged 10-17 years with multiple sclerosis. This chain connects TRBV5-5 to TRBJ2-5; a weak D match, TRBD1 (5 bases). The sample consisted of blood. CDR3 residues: CASSLAGRAEQYF. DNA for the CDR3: TGTGCCAGCAGCTTGGCTGGCAGGGCAGAGCAGTACTTC.